The present TCR beta chain was sequenced within a study of response to subunit inactivated influenza vaccine. This clonotype was detected only a few times. MiXCR was run by TCRdb on the RT-PCR reads, yielding one entry per CDR3 protein. The data hold hundreds of thousands of distinct CDR3 sequences, with around 11% observed a single time. V gave up 3 bases and J gave up 9 bases, with 13 bases separating them. Germline V gene data show CDR1 as SGHRS and CDR2 as YFSETQ. The CDR3 consists of 14 residues. The same data also contributed to another study, on T cells expressing NK-cell markers. Per that study: TCR beta libraries carry UMIs added by 5'RACE template switching. Most of the eight sequenced donors tested HCMV-seropositive; one tested seronegative. About 1.0-8% of CD8+ T cells in about six donors belonged to dominant NKG2C+ clonotypes.

Source: PBMCs from blood, taken on the day of vaccination. This receptor was identified in a man over 45 who received an inactivated influenza vaccine. The V gene is TRBV5-1, the J gene TRBJ1-6; no firm D call. CDR3 amino acids: CASSYTPTGSPLHF. CDR3 bases: TGCGCCAGCAGCTATACCCCGACTGGTTCACCCCTCCACTTT.